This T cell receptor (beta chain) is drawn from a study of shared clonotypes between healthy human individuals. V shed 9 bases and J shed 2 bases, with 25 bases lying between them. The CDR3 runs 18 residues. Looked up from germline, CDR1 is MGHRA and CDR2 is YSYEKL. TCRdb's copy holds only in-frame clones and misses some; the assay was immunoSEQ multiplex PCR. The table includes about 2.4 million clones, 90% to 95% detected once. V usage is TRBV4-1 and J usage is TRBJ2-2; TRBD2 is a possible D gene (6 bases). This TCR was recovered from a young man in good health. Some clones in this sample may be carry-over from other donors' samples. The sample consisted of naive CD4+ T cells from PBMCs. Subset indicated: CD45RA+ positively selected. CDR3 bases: TGCGCCAGGAGGGGACCGCGGGATTTCGTCCCTAACACCGGGGAGCTGTTTTTT. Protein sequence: CARRGPRDFVPNTGELFF.